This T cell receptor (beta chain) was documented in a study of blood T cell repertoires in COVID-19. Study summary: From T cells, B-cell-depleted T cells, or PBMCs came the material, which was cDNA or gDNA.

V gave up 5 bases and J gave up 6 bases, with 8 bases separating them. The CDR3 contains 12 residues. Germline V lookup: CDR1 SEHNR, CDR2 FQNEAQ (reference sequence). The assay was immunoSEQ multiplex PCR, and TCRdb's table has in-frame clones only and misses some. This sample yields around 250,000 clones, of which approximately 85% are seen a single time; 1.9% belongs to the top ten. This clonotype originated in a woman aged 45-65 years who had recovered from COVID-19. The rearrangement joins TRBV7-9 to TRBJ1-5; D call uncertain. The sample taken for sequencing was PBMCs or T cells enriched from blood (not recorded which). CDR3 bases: TGTGCCAGCAGCAAACCGAGTCAGCCCCAGCATTTT. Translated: CASSKPSQPQHF.